Many counts were recorded for the clone carrying this T cell receptor beta chain. RNA transcripts gave rise to amplified TCR beta CDR3 regions. First-round RT-PCR with HTBI primers amplified the TCR CDR3 region. TCRdb processed the multiplex PCR reads anew with MiXCR; each CDR3 protein has one entry. In the table there are about 840,000 distinct CDR3 sequences, about two fifths of which are singletons. The entry originates in a study of T cells in Graves' hyperthyroidism and ophthalmopathy. Germline CDR1 and CDR2: SQVTM and ANQGSEA. The length of the CDR3 is 11 residues. V lost 6 bases to trimming and J lost 2 bases, with 7 bases between them.

The sample consisted of blood. This TCR derives from a man aged 18 to 29 with Graves' hyperthyroidism. The chain carries TRBV29-1 and TRBJ1-1, with unresolved D. The CDR3 nucleotides are TGCAGCGTGACCCTAAACACTGAAGCTTTCTTT. Its translation: CSVTLNTEAFF.